The 32 T cell receptor beta chains below were found in one sample sequenced in a study of OX40 agonist ivuxolimab in advanced cancers. Assay used: immunoSEQ multiplex PCR; TCRdb lists only in-frame clones, some missing. In the table there are about 91,000 clones, roughly 87% of which are singletons. The sample consisted of CD4+ or CD8+ T cells sorted from blood, taken in a trial of the OX40 agonist ivuxolimab. The receptors were gathered from an adult with an advanced solid tumor such as melanoma, head and neck, liver or kidney cancer.

The chain is built from TRBV13 and TRBJ2-2; tentative D call: TRBD2 (6 bases). The CDR3 spans 15 residues. The V gene's germline CDR1 is PRHDT and CDR2 FYEKMQ (reference sequence). The V and J ends lost 4 bases and 1 base respectively, with 10 bases between them. CDR3 region: CASSSGDLNTGELFF. The CDR3 DNA follows: TGTGCCAGCAGCTCCGGGGACTTGAACACCGGGGAGCTGTTTTTT.

The chain links TRBV5-1 to TRBJ1-2; 7 positions agree with TRBD1. Germline V gene lookup returns CDR1 SGHRS and CDR2 YFSETQ. This CDR3 is 14 amino acids long. With 4 bases clipped from V and 7 bases from J, the junction kept 10 bases outside the gene matches. Here the CDR3 DNA reads TGCGCCAGCAGCACGCCGGAGGGGGCGGGTGGCTACACCTTC. It yields the protein CASSTPEGAGGYTF.

The chain carries TRBV10-3 and TRBJ1-2; a possible D gene is TRBD1 (6 bases). The germline CDR1 and CDR2 sequences are ENHRY and SYGVKD. The V end was cut by 8 bases, the J end by 2 bases, with 12 bases between. This CDR3 region has 13 residues. CDR3 nucleotide sequence: TGTGCCATCGGGGCAGGGGAGAACTATGGCTACACCTTC. It specifies CAIGAGENYGYTF.

The chain couples TRBV5-1 to TRBJ1-3; D is possibly TRBD1 (6 bases). Germline V lookup: CDR1 SGHRS, CDR2 YFSETQ. Trimming took off 2 bases at V and 0 bases at J, with 9 bases between the two ends. The CDR3 has 15 residues. CDR3 region: CASSFTGHSGNTIYF. CDR3 bases: TGCGCCAGCAGCTTCACAGGGCACTCTGGAAACACCATATATTTT. Based on the CDR3 plus reference TRBV5-1 and TRBJ1-3, the full variable domain is KAGVTQTPRYLIKTRGQQVTLSCSPISGHRSVSWYQQTPGQGLQFLFEYFSETQRNKGNFPGRFSGRQFSNSRSEMNVSTLELGDSALYLCASSFTGHSGNTIYFGEGSWLTVV.

This sequence joins TRBV28 and TRBJ2-2, with 10 bases fitting TRBD2. With V trimmed by 2 bases and J by 4 bases, 7 bases remained unmatched. This CDR3 region has 17 residues. Germline CDR1 is MDHEN and CDR2 is SYDVKM. CDR3: CASSLSLAGEFTGELFF. CDR3 in DNA: TGTGCCAGCAGTTTAAGTCTAGCGGGGGAGTTCACCGGGGAGCTGTTTTTT.

This chain connects TRBV25-1 to TRBJ1-1; a weak D match, TRBD1 (6 bases). The CDR3 runs to 17 residues. In germline, CDR1 is MGHDK, CDR2 SYGVNS. V lost 0 bases and J lost 11, with 25 bases in between. DNA for the CDR3: TGTGCCAGCAGTGAATATGCCCCGCGGGAACAGGGCTCTGTGGCTTTCTTT. Its protein product is CASSEYAPREQGSVAFF.

V usage is TRBV9 and J usage is TRBJ2-2; D is ambiguous. Deletions cut 5 bases from V and 0 bases from J, with 5 bases between. Germline loops: CDR1 SGDLS, CDR2 YYNGEE. The CDR3 is 13 amino acids. CDR3 residues: CASRYANTGELFF. DNA for the CDR3: TGTGCCAGCAGGTACGCGAACACCGGGGAGCTGTTTTTT.

The V call is TRBV28, the J call TRBJ2-7, with TRBD2 matching 8 bases. CDR1 and CDR2 from the germline V gene are MDHEN and SYDVKM. Trimming at V came to 2 bases and at J to 3 bases, leaving 6 bases not matched to a gene. The CDR3 consists of 15 residues. CDR3 residues: CASSLGPSGGYEQYF. As DNA, the CDR3 is TGTGCCAGCAGTTTAGGTCCCAGCGGGGGCTACGAGCAGTACTTC.

V gene TRBV2 combines with J gene TRBJ1-5, with no clear D. The CDR3 is made up of 14 amino acids. From germline, CDR1 is SNHLY and CDR2 FYNNEI. V lost 0 bases and J lost 5, with 8 bases in between. The CDR3 here is CASSEAAEYQPQHF. The DNA of the CDR3 is TGTGCCAGCAGTGAAGCGGCGGAGTATCAGCCCCAGCATTTT.

The genes are TRBV7-2 and TRBJ1-2; D ambiguous. Looked up from germline, CDR1 is SGHTA and CDR2 is FQGNSA. The CDR3 is 18 amino acids. Between the trimmed V and J ends, which lost 1 base and 1 base, there was a span of 19 bases. The CDR3 sequence: CASSLVRVTRIFNYGYTF. CDR3 sequence (DNA): TGTGCCAGCAGCTTAGTCAGAGTAACTAGGATTTTTAACTATGGCTACACCTTC.

This chain links TRBV1 with TRBJ2-1; TRBD2, as called in the table, went unchecked against the DNA. TRBV1 is shown as a pseudogene. The CDR3 sequence is 16 residues long. DNA of the CDR3: TGCACCAGCGGAGATAGGGGGGGGCCGGAATACAATGAGCAGTTCTTC. Its protein is CTSGDRGGPEYNEQFF.

This chain connects TRBV28 to TRBJ2-7; D assignment may be TRBD1 or TRBD2 (5 bases each). The length of the CDR3 is 14 residues. V lost 5 bases and J lost 0, with 11 bases in between. In germline, CDR1 is MDHEN, CDR2 SYDVKM. Written as DNA, the CDR3 is TGTGCCAGCAGTCCCGGGACGTACTCCTACGAGCAGTACTTC. As protein: CASSPGTYSYEQYF.

The V call is TRBV7-9, the J call TRBJ1-2, with 10 positions matching TRBD1. The V gene end was trimmed by 4 bases and the J gene end by 8 bases; junction bases not matched to a gene: 7. Germline CDR1 reads SEHNR; CDR2 reads FQNEAQ (reference sequence). The CDR3 consists of 14 residues. DNA of the CDR3: TGTGCCAGCAGCTCCCGGGACAGGGGAGAAGGCTACACCTTC. It codes for CASSSRDRGEGYTF.

This chain uses TRBV7-3 with TRBJ1-3, with 7 nucleotides matching TRBD1. Germline V gene sequence: CDR1 SGHTA, CDR2 FQGTGA. CDR3 length equals 14 residues. The V gene end was trimmed by 4 bases and the J gene end by 4 bases; junction bases not matched to a gene: 4. CDR3 loop: CASSSTGEGNTIYF. The DNA for the CDR3 is TGTGCCAGCAGCTCTACAGGGGAGGGAAACACCATATATTTT. The full variable domain, in which reference TRBV7-3 and TRBJ1-3 provide the parts outside the CDR3, is GAGVSQTPSNKVTEKGKYVELRCDPISGHTALYWYRQSLGQGPEFLIYFQGTGAADDSGLPNDRFFAVRPEGSVSTLKIQRTERGDSAVYLCASSSTGEGNTIYFGEGSWLTVV.

The rearrangement joins TRBV6-6 to TRBJ1-2; D not resolved. From germline, CDR1 is MNHNY and CDR2 SVGAGI (reference sequence). The CDR3 consists of 15 residues. The V end was cut by 8 bases, the J end by 1 base, with 17 bases between. The CDR3 nucleotides are TGTGCCAGCCGTGGTATACAGCACCTTAACTATGGCTACACCTTC. It yields the protein CASRGIQHLNYGYTF.

The chain combines TRBV7-9 with TRBJ2-1; D may be TRBD1 (6 bases). Between the trimmed V and J ends, which lost 4 bases and 5 bases, there was a span of 15 bases. The germline V gene encodes CDR1 SEHNR and CDR2 FQNEAQ (reference sequence). There are 15 residues in the CDR3. In nucleotides, the CDR3 is TGTGCCAGCAGCTCCCCCGGGACACCGGACAATGAGCAGTTCTTC. Protein: CASSSPGTPDNEQFF.

This chain links TRBV11-2 with TRBJ2-5; D remains ambiguous. There are 12 residues in the CDR3. CDR1 is SGHAT and CDR2 is FQNNGV in the germline V gene. V dropped 5 bases and J dropped 5 bases, with 9 bases sitting between them. The CDR3 DNA follows: TGTGCCAGCAGCGTGGTGAAGGAGACCCAGTACTTC. It encodes CASSVVKETQYF.

The genes are TRBV5-1 and TRBJ2-7, with TRBD1 matching 8 bases. The CDR3 length is 14 residues. The germline gives CDR1 SGHRS, CDR2 YFSETQ. The V gene end was trimmed by 4 bases and the J gene end by 3 bases; junction bases not matched to a gene: 6. This chain's CDR3 is CASSKDRDYYEQYF. CDR3 nucleotide sequence: TGCGCCAGCAGCAAGGACAGGGATTACTACGAGCAGTACTTC.

The V and J genes are TRBV11-2 and TRBJ2-1; D perhaps matches TRBD2 (7 bases). Germline V gene lookup returns CDR1 SGHAT and CDR2 FQNNGV. The CDR3 is made up of 16 amino acids. V shed 1 base and J shed 10 bases, with 20 bases lying between them. CDR3: CASSLAGWGGISEQFF. In nucleotides, the CDR3 is TGTGCCAGCAGCTTAGCTGGGTGGGGGGGCATATCAGAGCAGTTCTTC.

V usage is TRBV19 and J usage is TRBJ1-1; the D gene is possibly TRBD1 (6 bases). V was cut by 6 bases and J by 0 bases, with 11 bases left in between. The CDR3 consists of 14 residues. CDR1 and CDR2 (germline): LNHDA, SQIVND (reference sequence). The chain's CDR3 is CASSAGALNTEAFF. In DNA, the CDR3 is TGTGCCAGTAGCGCGGGGGCCCTGAACACTGAAGCTTTCTTT.

The chain has TRBV2 and TRBJ2-5; tentatively, D is TRBD1 or TRBD2 (7 bases each). The V gene's germline CDR1 is SNHLY and CDR2 FYNNEI. The CDR3 contains 15 residues. V was cut by 6 bases and J by 0 bases, with 14 bases left in between. The CDR3 loop reads CASSGGTDNQETQYF. The CDR3 DNA reads TGTGCCAGCAGCGGGGGGACAGATAACCAAGAGACCCAGTACTTC.

This clone was picked up a small number of times. The chain couples TRBV19 to TRBJ1-2, with no clear D. This CDR3 has 11 amino acids. The V gene lost 8 bases and the J gene lost 9 bases, with 13 bases spanning the gap. The V gene's germline CDR1 is LNHDA and CDR2 SQIVND (reference sequence). The CDR3 loop is CASRALTSYTF. The CDR3 nucleotides read TGTGCCAGTCGGGCCCTTACGAGCTACACCTTC.

J is TRBJ2-5 and V is TRBV7-2; D possibly uses TRBD1 or TRBD2 (5 bases each). Trimming stripped 6 bases from V and 7 bases from J, with 21 bases between. The CDR3 length is 15 residues. CDR1 SGHTA and CDR2 FQGNSA come from the germline V gene. Here the CDR3 DNA reads TGTGCCAGCAGTCCCAGGCCGCAGGGAGAAGGGACCCAGTACTTC. It codes for CASSPRPQGEGTQYF.

J is TRBJ1-1 and V is TRBV9; no clear D. Germline values: CDR1 SGDLS, CDR2 YYNGEE. This CDR3 comprises 13 residues. The V end lost 0 bases, the J end lost 5 bases, and 8 bases lay between the germline ends. The CDR3 spells CASSVAVLTEAFF. CDR3 nucleotides: TGTGCCAGCAGCGTAGCGGTGTTGACTGAAGCTTTCTTT.

V usage is TRBV5-6 and J usage is TRBJ1-1, with D unclear. Trimming pared 4 bases from V and 1 base from J, leaving 11 bases between. The CDR3 spans 14 residues. Germline-derived CDR1 and CDR2 are SGHDT and YYEEEE. The CDR3 DNA sequence: TGTGCCAGCAGCCTAAGGGCGGGGAACACTGAAGCTTTCTTT. Amino acid sequence: CASSLRAGNTEAFF. Full variable domain (outside the CDR3, taken from reference TRBV5-6 and TRBJ1-1): DAGVTQSPTHLIKTRGQQVTLRCSPKSGHDTVSWYQQALGQGPQFIFQYYEEEERQRGNFPDRFSGHQFPNYSSELNVNALLLGDSALYLCASSLRAGNTEAFFGQGTRLTVV.

Written as DNA, the CDR3 is TGCGCCAGCAGCTTGGCCAGCACACCTGGAAACACCATATATTTT. Translated, it gives CASSLASTPGNTIYF. The chain combines TRBV5-1 with TRBJ1-3, with D hard to call. CDR1 SGHRS and CDR2 YFSETQ come from the germline V gene. V shed 0 bases and J shed 2 bases, with 9 bases lying between them. CDR3 length: 15 residues.

The CDR3 sequence: CASSFWRTASYEQYF. The CDR3 nucleotides are TGTGCCAGCAGTTTCTGGAGGACAGCCTCCTACGAGCAGTACTTC. The J gene is TRBJ2-7, the V gene TRBV28, with D maybe TRBD1 (6 bases). CDR3 length equals 15 residues. Germline V lookup: CDR1 MDHEN, CDR2 SYDVKM. Trimming took off 3 bases at V and 0 bases at J, with 12 bases between the two ends.

The V call is TRBV5-1, the J call TRBJ2-2, with 7 bases lining up with TRBD1. J gave up 1 base and V 6 bases, and 3 bases lay outside the gene matches. This CDR3 contains 14 residues. CDR1 and CDR2 from the germline V gene are SGHRS and YFSETQ. CDR3 loop: CASTYRGNTGELFF. DNA of the CDR3: TGCGCCAGCACTTACAGGGGGAACACCGGGGAGCTGTTTTTT.

The chain combines TRBV18 with TRBJ1-4; D not resolved. Germline V gene lookup returns CDR1 KGHSH and CDR2 LQKENI. The CDR3 is 15 amino acids. V shed 1 base and J shed 1 base, with 7 bases lying between them. CDR3 protein: CASSPRSGTNEKLFF. As DNA, the CDR3 is TGTGCCAGCTCACCACGTAGTGGAACTAATGAAAAACTGTTTTTT.

The chain joins TRBV28 to TRBJ1-2; maybe TRBD1 (5 bases). This CDR3 contains 16 residues. Germline CDR1 is MDHEN and CDR2 is SYDVKM. Trimming shortened V by 1 base and J by 3 bases, and 15 bases separated the two germline ends. CDR3 protein: CASSLSKAGTYYGYTF. CDR3 DNA sequence: TGTGCCAGCAGTTTATCAAAGGCCGGGACCTACTATGGCTACACCTTC.

V and J are TRBV14 and TRBJ1-4; D is unclear. V was trimmed by 4 bases and J by 5 bases, leaving 8 bases between them. CDR1 and CDR2 from the germline V gene are SGHDN and FVKESK. This CDR3 has 13 residues. The CDR3 here is CASSRALNEKLFF. The CDR3 coding sequence is TGTGCCAGCAGCCGGGCTCTGAATGAAAAACTGTTTTTT.

The CDR3 spells CASSPQAANTEAFF. DNA of the CDR3: TGTGCCAGCAGCCCCCAGGCAGCCAACACTGAAGCTTTCTTT. The genes are TRBV9 and TRBJ1-1, with D uncertain. Germline V gene data show CDR1 as SGDLS and CDR2 as YYNGEE. This CDR3 region has 14 residues. V lost 4 bases to trimming and J lost 2 bases, with 12 bases between them.